This is a list of T cell receptor beta chains from one sample in a study of T-cell memory formation after mild COVID-19. TCRdb re-called the 5' RACE reads with MiXCR, one entry per CDR3 protein. Among hundreds of thousands of distinct CDR3 sequences, less than 25% were seen once, and the ten largest hold 7.5% to 9.5%. Material: PBMCs or a T cell subset sorted from them (not recorded which). These receptors were collected from an adult woman who had mild COVID-19 (a few samples of this study predate the infection). Cell type and time point are not known. Each CDR3 is given with its conserved first and last residue.

v_gene	j_gene	CDR3aa
TRBV12-3/TRBV12-4	TRBJ2-3	CASSLLGGATDTQYF
TRBV29-1	TRBJ1-2	CSAVDGGLSDGYTF
TRBV2	TRBJ2-5	CASFSDHYQETQYF
TRBV7-9	TRBJ2-5	CASSWTGAGGETQYF
TRBV24-1	TRBJ1-2	CATSDSTAGYYYGYTF
TRBV30	TRBJ1-2	CAWNGGQYYGYTF
TRBV24-1	TRBJ2-3	CATSERTSGSDTQYF
TRBV7-9	TRBJ2-1	CASSLAGAGVANEQFF
TRBV12-3/TRBV12-4	TRBJ1-5	CASSQNNQPQHF
TRBV30	TRBJ1-5	CAYSGEGQPQHF
TRBV15	TRBJ2-7	CATSSTYLSYEQYF
TRBV12-3/TRBV12-4	TRBJ2-5	CASSRPRSRGETQYF
TRBV12-3/TRBV12-4	TRBJ1-1	CASSSSPGGRSEAFF
TRBV20-1	TRBJ2-2	CSASSGKNTGELFF
TRBV7-8	TRBJ2-1	CASSARTSGGVHEQFF
TRBV7-6	TRBJ2-2	CASSLGSADTGELFF
TRBV19	TRBJ1-1	CASSPRGGGLNTEAFF
TRBV24-1	TRBJ1-2	CATSDPGLANYGYTF
TRBV9	TRBJ2-7	CASSGPDSGPYF
TRBV10-1	TRBJ2-3	CASSEWRLAGGPGITDTQYF
TRBV6-1	TRBJ1-1	CASRGALGFTEAFF
TRBV5-4	TRBJ2-7	CASSLDIGLAGGDSYEQYF
TRBV12-3/TRBV12-4	TRBJ2-2	CASSFGGGDTGELFF
TRBV2	TRBJ2-7	CASIVGAGGYEQYF
TRBV7-3	TRBJ2-3	CASSSASAPTDTQYF
TRBV24-1	TRBJ2-2	CATSDRGPNTGELFF
TRBV7-8	TRBJ1-1	CASSPRIDINTEAFF
TRBV11-3	TRBJ2-7	CASSPRTSGSIEQYF
TRBV9	TRBJ2-7	CASRASGRGYEQYF
TRBV5-1	TRBJ2-2	CASSLQWVPNTGELFF
TRBV7-6	TRBJ1-4	CASSLGPRGVVEKLFF
TRBV19	TRBJ2-4	CASRPGQESTIQYF
TRBV6-5	TRBJ2-7	CASGRAPSPYEQYF
TRBV6-5	TRBJ2-1	CASRGWESSYNEQFF
TRBV19	TRBJ2-7	CASSIGSREQYF
TRBV3-1	TRBJ2-5	CASSQDLAAEEYF
TRBV12-3/TRBV12-4	TRBJ2-6	CASSAMGLAGGGLAGANVLTF
TRBV30	TRBJ2-7	CAWSPLAGVSYEQYF
TRBV19	TRBJ2-2	CASSGQAITGELFF
TRBV14	TRBJ2-3	CASSQVWGFSTDTQYF
TRBV3-1	TRBJ1-2	CATKTGGNGYTF
TRBV3-1	TRBJ2-3	CASKDGGTDTQYF